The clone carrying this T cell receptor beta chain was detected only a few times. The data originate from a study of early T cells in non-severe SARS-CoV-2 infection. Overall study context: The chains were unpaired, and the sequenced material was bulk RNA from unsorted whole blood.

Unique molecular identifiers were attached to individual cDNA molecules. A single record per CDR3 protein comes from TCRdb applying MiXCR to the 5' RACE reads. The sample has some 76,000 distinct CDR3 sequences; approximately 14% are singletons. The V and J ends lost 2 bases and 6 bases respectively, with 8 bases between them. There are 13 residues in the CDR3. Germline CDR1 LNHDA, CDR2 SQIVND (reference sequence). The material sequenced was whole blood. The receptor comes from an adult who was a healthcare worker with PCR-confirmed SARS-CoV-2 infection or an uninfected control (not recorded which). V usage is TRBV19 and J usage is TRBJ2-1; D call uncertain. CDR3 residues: CASSIREGNEQFF. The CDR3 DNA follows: TGTGCCAGTAGTATAAGGGAAGGCAATGAGCAGTTCTTC.